The rows below give T cell receptor beta chains drawn from one sample of a study of T cell responses to AZD1222 COVID-19 vaccine. Repertoires were generated with immunoSEQ multiplex PCR, while TCRdb's copy carries only in-frame clones and drops some. The sample holds 150,000 or so clones, approximately 90% seen once. This material consisted of peripheral blood, taken on day 0 of AZD1222 vaccination. These receptors originate from an adult in good health. Each CDR3 is given with its conserved first and last residue. The D gene is left open where the match is weak. Some rows mark clone size as missing; the rest say once, few, many or name a class of expanded clone.

d_call: TRBD2
v_call: TRBV6-1
j_call: TRBJ2-7
clone_size: -
cdr3_length: 15
cdr3_aa: CASSEESGRGREQYF
cdr3_nt: TGTGCCAGCAGTGAAGAGAGCGGGAGAGGACGCGAGCAGTACTTC

d_call: -
v_call: TRBV14
j_call: TRBJ2-1
clone_size: -
cdr3_length: 14
cdr3_aa: CASSQASLGGPGIF
cdr3_nt: TGTGCCAGCAGCCAGGCCTCACTAGGGGGACCCGGGATCTTC

d_call: -
v_call: TRBV6-5
j_call: TRBJ2-2
clone_size: -
cdr3_length: 15
cdr3_aa: CASRGQTFVTGELFF
cdr3_nt: TGTGCCAGCAGAGGACAAACCTTTGTTACCGGGGAGCTGTTTTTT

d_call: TRBD2
v_call: TRBV19
j_call: TRBJ2-2
clone_size: -
cdr3_length: 16
cdr3_aa: CASRALAGVGTGELFF
cdr3_nt: TGTGCCAGTAGGGCACTAGCGGGAGTGGGGACCGGGGAGCTGTTTTTT

d_call: -
v_call: TRBV9
j_call: TRBJ1-2
clone_size: -
cdr3_length: 14
cdr3_aa: CASSVVEAEGGYTF
cdr3_nt: TGTGCCAGCAGCGTAGTGGAAGCTGAGGGTGGCTACACCTTC

d_call: TRBD1
v_call: TRBV28
j_call: TRBJ1-2
clone_size: few
cdr3_length: 16
cdr3_aa: CASSSHRTGGNYGYTF
cdr3_nt: TGTGCCAGCAGTTCCCACCGGACAGGGGGCAACTATGGCTACACCTTC

d_call: TRBD2
v_call: TRBV7-2
j_call: TRBJ2-3
clone_size: once
cdr3_length: 18
cdr3_aa: CASSLPSLGGRGGDTQYF
cdr3_nt: TGTGCCAGCAGCTTACCTAGTCTAGGCGGGAGGGGTGGAGATACGCAGTATTTT

d_call: TRBD2
v_call: TRBV5-4
j_call: TRBJ2-1
clone_size: once
cdr3_length: 16
cdr3_aa: CASSFLSGSIYNEQFF
cdr3_nt: TGTGCCAGCAGCTTCTTAAGCGGGAGTATTTACAATGAGCAGTTCTTC

d_call: TRBD2
v_call: TRBV5-1
j_call: TRBJ2-2
clone_size: -
cdr3_length: 20
cdr3_aa: CASSLAGGLAGGPDTGELFF
cdr3_nt: TGCGCCAGCAGCTTGGCCGGGGGACTAGCGGGAGGGCCGGACACCGGGGAGCTGTTTTTT

d_call: TRBD1
v_call: TRBV14
j_call: TRBJ1-2
clone_size: -
cdr3_length: 16
cdr3_aa: CASSPLPGQGNYGYTF
cdr3_nt: TGTGCCAGCAGTCCATTACCGGGACAGGGAAACTATGGCTACACCTTC

d_call: -
v_call: TRBV28
j_call: TRBJ1-2
clone_size: -
cdr3_length: 13
cdr3_aa: CASSTTVIYGYTF
cdr3_nt: TGTGCCAGCAGCACCACAGTTATCTATGGCTACACCTTC

d_call: TRBD2
v_call: TRBV5-1
j_call: TRBJ2-2
clone_size: -
cdr3_length: 16
cdr3_aa: CASSFGSGSFSGELFF
cdr3_nt: TGCGCCAGCAGCTTCGGGAGCGGGAGTTTTTCGGGGGAGCTGTTTTTT

d_call: -
v_call: TRBV5-1
j_call: TRBJ2-1
clone_size: -
cdr3_length: 18
cdr3_aa: CASQQFSVTVTTYNEQFF
cdr3_nt: TGCGCGAGCCAGCAATTCTCCGTTACGGTTACGACCTACAATGAGCAGTTCTTC

d_call: TRBD2
v_call: TRBV6-2/TRBV6-3
j_call: TRBJ2-2
clone_size: -
cdr3_length: 15
cdr3_aa: CASSAGTTRGGELFF
cdr3_nt: TGTGCCAGCAGTGCCGGGACTACCCGGGGTGGGGAGCTGTTTTTT

d_call: TRBD1
v_call: TRBV9
j_call: TRBJ1-2
clone_size: -
cdr3_length: 14
cdr3_aa: CASSVGQGSYGYTF
cdr3_nt: TGTGCCAGCAGCGTGGGACAGGGCTCCTATGGCTACACCTTC

d_call: TRBD2
v_call: TRBV5-1
j_call: TRBJ2-7
clone_size: -
cdr3_length: 14
cdr3_aa: CASSFGLAGDEQYF
cdr3_nt: TGCGCCAGCAGCTTTGGACTAGCGGGAGACGAGCAGTACTTC

d_call: -
v_call: TRBV7-2
j_call: TRBJ1-5
clone_size: -
cdr3_length: 12
cdr3_aa: CASSFQGQPQHF
cdr3_nt: TGTGCCAGCAGCTTTCAGGGTCAGCCCCAGCATTTT

d_call: -
v_call: TRBV24-1
j_call: TRBJ2-7
clone_size: -
cdr3_length: 11
cdr3_aa: CATSLGYEQYF
cdr3_nt: TGTGCCACCAGTTTAGGGTACGAGCAGTACTTC

d_call: TRBD2
v_call: TRBV29-1
j_call: TRBJ2-2
clone_size: -
cdr3_length: 15
cdr3_aa: CSVEEIIRGAGELFF
cdr3_nt: TGCAGCGTTGAAGAGATAATACGGGGGGCCGGGGAGCTGTTTTTT

d_call: TRBD2
v_call: TRBV6-4
j_call: TRBJ2-1
clone_size: -
cdr3_length: 17
cdr3_aa: CASRELESSGRHNEQFF
cdr3_nt: TGTGCCAGCAGGGAACTTGAGTCTAGCGGGAGACACAATGAGCAGTTCTTC

d_call: TRBD1
v_call: TRBV30
j_call: TRBJ1-5
clone_size: -
cdr3_length: 16
cdr3_aa: CAWRDYRDSLNQPQHF
cdr3_nt: TGTGCCTGGAGAGATTACAGGGACAGCCTAAATCAGCCCCAGCATTTT

d_call: -
v_call: TRBV6-4
j_call: TRBJ1-6
clone_size: -
cdr3_length: 17
cdr3_aa: CASSDAWRSSYNSPLHF
cdr3_nt: TGTGCCAGCAGTGACGCTTGGCGGAGCTCCTATAATTCACCCCTCCACTTT

d_call: -
v_call: TRBV18
j_call: TRBJ1-1
clone_size: few
cdr3_length: 11
cdr3_aa: CASSPPGEAFF
cdr3_nt: TGTGCCAGCTCACCACCGGGGGAAGCTTTCTTT

d_call: -
v_call: TRBV7-9
j_call: TRBJ2-1
clone_size: -
cdr3_length: 15
cdr3_aa: CASSSERGINNEQFF
cdr3_nt: TGTGCCAGCAGCTCAGAGAGGGGGATTAACAATGAGCAGTTCTTC

d_call: -
v_call: TRBV15
j_call: TRBJ2-7
clone_size: -
cdr3_length: 14
cdr3_aa: CATNRADSSYEQYF
cdr3_nt: TGTGCCACCAACAGAGCGGACAGCTCCTACGAGCAGTACTTC